This T cell receptor beta chain is from a study of control samples from healthy donors and cancer patients. Generated by immunoSEQ multiplex PCR, the TCRdb table keeps only in-frame clones and is missing some. Of 90,000 to 100,000 clones detected, approximately 81% appear once; the ten largest clones hold about 10%. This CDR3 comprises 16 residues. Germline V gene data show CDR1 as SGHRS and CDR2 as YFSETQ. Trimming left V 2 bases short and J 12 bases short, with 21 bases between. This clone was picked up a small number of times. The clonotype originates from a woman aged 25 to 39 in good health. The specimen sequenced was blood. The chain links TRBV5-1 to TRBJ1-6; D possibly corresponds to TRBD1 (6 bases). The CDR3 DNA reads as TGCGCCAGCAGCTTTCAGGGTCCGGGGGCGTGGGAACCCCTCCACTTT. It specifies CASSFQGPGAWEPLHF.